A single sample gave rise to the 32 T cell receptor beta chains below, sequenced in a study of CD8 T cells in Susac syndrome. With random hexamers, roughly 0.5 to 1 ug RNA was reverse transcribed. TCRdb reanalysed the immunoSEQ multiplex PCR reads using MiXCR and keeps one entry per CDR3 protein. The sample holds more than 250,000 distinct CDR3 sequences, 92% seen once. The sequenced sample was CD4+ T cells from PBMCs. The source is a human donor with multiple sclerosis.

This chain joins TRBV6-5 and TRBJ2-5; no clear D. Germline values: CDR1 MNHEY, CDR2 SVGAGI. This CDR3 spans 15 amino acids. Trimming removed 2 bases from V and 5 bases from J, with 15 bases in between. The CDR3 region is CASSYASLQAETQYF. As DNA, the CDR3 is TGTGCCAGCAGTTACGCCAGCCTCCAAGCGGAGACCCAGTACTTC.

This clonotype was counted a single time. The chain carries TRBV2 and TRBJ1-1, with D hard to call. CDR1 is SNHLY, CDR2 FYNNEI, per germline. V was clipped by 6 bases and J by 0 bases, with 5 bases between them. The CDR3 totals 12 residues. The CDR3 nucleotides are TGTGCCAGCAGGGTATTGAACACTGAAGCTTTCTTT. Translation: CASRVLNTEAFF.

As to this clonotype: A junction end diverges from the germline sequence, so it may reflect a read error. The J gene is TRBJ2-1, the V gene TRBV30, with 11 bases fitting TRBD2. Germline V CDR1 and CDR2: GTSNPN, SVGIG (reference sequence). CDR3 length: 14 amino acids. The CDR3 bases are TGTGCCTGGAGTCCGGGGACTAGCGGCTCAGCTGAGGTCTTC. It codes for CAWSPGTSGSAEVF. The full variable domain, its missing parts supplied by reference TRBV30 and TRBJ2-1, is SQTIHQWPATLVQPVGSPLSLECTVEGTSNPNLYWYRQAAGRGLQLLFYSVGIGQISSEVPQNLSASRPQDRQFILSSKKLLLSDSGFYLCAWSPGTSGSAEVFGPGTRLTVL.

V usage is TRBV29-1 and J usage is TRBJ2-7; 8 bases match TRBD2. CDR3 length equals 16 residues. V gave up 7 bases and J gave up 0 bases; unmatched junction bases: 14. The V gene's germline CDR1 is SQVTM and CDR2 ANQGSEA. In DNA, the CDR3 is TGCAGCGCCAGACGGCCGGCAGCGGGAGACTCCTACGAGCAGTACTTC. It is translated as CSARRPAAGDSYEQYF.

This clonotype was counted once. V gene TRBV19 combines with J gene TRBJ1-3; tentatively, D is TRBD1 (5 bases). The length of the CDR3 is 14 residues. V dropped 10 bases and J dropped 2 bases, with 15 bases sitting between them. Germline CDR1 LNHDA, CDR2 SQIVND (reference sequence). The CDR3 sequence: CATATGGTGNTIYF. For the CDR3, the DNA is TGTGCCACCGCAACGGGGGGGACTGGAAACACCATATATTTT. Supplemented by reference TRBV19 and TRBJ1-3, the full variable domain reads DGGITQSPKYLFRKEGQNVTLSCEQNLNHDAMYWYRQDPGQGLRLIYYSQIVNDFQKGDIAEGYSVSREKKESFPLTVTSAQKNPTAFYLCATATGGTGNTIYFGEGSWLTVV.

This chain connects TRBV28 to TRBJ2-2; 10 positions agree with TRBD2. Losses at the gene ends were 5 bases for V and 6 bases for J; bases not matched to a gene: 3. Germline assignment: CDR1 MDHEN and CDR2 SYDVKM. The CDR3 spans 14 residues. CDR3 in DNA: TGTGCCAGCAGTCGGAGCGGGAGGGCCGGGGAGCTGTTTTTT. This codes for CASSRSGRAGELFF.

Details on this clonotype: At one of its ends the junction is not consistent with the germline gene, which may arise from a read error. The chain couples TRBV19 to TRBJ1-2; possibly TRBD1 for D (5 bases). The CDR3 consists of 13 residues. Germline assignment: CDR1 LNHDA and CDR2 SQIVND (reference sequence). The CDR3: CASSMWQGRGYTF. The CDR3 nucleotides read TGTGCCAGCAGTATGTGGCAGGGAAGGGGCTACACCTTC. Based on the CDR3 plus reference TRBV19 and TRBJ1-2, the full variable domain is DGGITQSPKYLFRKEGQNVTLSCEQNLNHDAMYWYRQDPGQGLRLIYYSQIVNDFQKGDIAEGYSVSREKKESFPLTVTSAQKNPTAFYLCASSMWQGRGYTFGSGTRLTVV.

V and J are TRBV7-9 and TRBJ2-4; D unclear. This CDR3 region has 11 residues. Germline assignment: CDR1 SEHNR and CDR2 FQNEAQ (reference sequence). Trimming left V 5 bases short and J 9 bases short, with 8 bases between. The DNA for the CDR3 is TGTGCCAGCAGCCCTCAAGGCATTCAGTACTTC. Its protein is CASSPQGIQYF. The full variable domain, completed using reference TRBV7-9 and TRBJ2-4, is DTGVSQNPRHKITKRGQNVTFRCDPISEHNRLYWYRQTLGQGPEFLTYFQNEAQLEKSRLLSDRFSAERPKGSFSTLEIQRTEQGDSAMYLCASSPQGIQYFGAGTRLSVL.

The chain uses TRBV4-2 and TRBJ2-1, with 8 bases aligning to TRBD2. V shed 1 base and J 3 bases; nucleotides not matched to a gene: 8. The length of the CDR3 is 17 residues. The germline V gene encodes CDR1 LGHNA and CDR2 YNFKEQ. CDR3: CASSQARSGGIYNEQFF. CDR3 bases: TGTGCCAGCAGCCAAGCCAGGTCGGGGGGGATCTACAATGAGCAGTTCTTC.

The chain employs TRBV7-3 and TRBJ1-5; 9 nucleotides agree with TRBD1. The CDR3 loop spans 17 amino acids. Germline values: CDR1 SGHTA, CDR2 FQGTGA. J lost 4 bases, V lost 5 bases, and 12 bases had no gene match. CDR3 sequence: CASSKQGAVNGNQPQHF. The CDR3 region has the DNA TGTGCCAGCAGCAAACAGGGGGCGGTGAATGGAAATCAGCCCCAGCATTTT.

V gene TRBV14 combines with J gene TRBJ2-2, with 11 bases that match TRBD1. There are 19 residues in the CDR3. Germline V gene lookup returns CDR1 SGHDN and CDR2 FVKESK. V shed 6 bases and J 6 bases; nucleotides not matched to a gene: 18. In DNA, the CDR3 is TGTGCCAGCAGGCGGGACAGGGGGTGGGTACCCGGTTTCTCCGGGGAGCTGTTTTTT. Translation gives CASRRDRGWVPGFSGELFF.

This sequence joins TRBV5-4 and TRBJ2-2; 15 bases align to TRBD2. The V and J ends lost 4 bases and 4 bases, in that order; junction bases with no gene match: 8. This CDR3 has 18 amino acids. The germline gives CDR1 SGHNT, CDR2 YYREEE (reference sequence). In DNA form, the CDR3 reads TGTGCCAGCAGCGGGGGGACTAGCGGGAGGCCGGGCACCGGGGAGCTGTTTTTT. Translation gives CASSGGTSGRPGTGELFF.

This clonotype was seen only once. The V and J genes are TRBV7-2 and TRBJ2-3; D is possibly TRBD1 or TRBD2 (6 bases each). Germline V gene lookup returns CDR1 SGHTA and CDR2 FQGNSA. V lost 3 bases to trimming and J lost 5 bases, with 12 bases between them. The CDR3 covers 14 residues. CDR3 nucleotide sequence: TGTGCCAGCAGCTTCGGGGGCGGCTTAGATACGCAGTATTTT. This sequence encodes CASSFGGGLDTQYF. The whole variable domain, remainder taken from reference TRBV7-2 and TRBJ2-3, is GAGVSQSPSNKVTEKGKDVELRCDPISGHTALYWYRQSLGQGLEFLIYFQGNSAPDKSGLPSDRFSAERTGGSVSTLTIQRTQQEDSAVYLCASSFGGGLDTQYFGPGTRLTVL.

The chain carries TRBV20-1 and TRBJ2-1; 10 bases match TRBD2. The CDR3 is 14 amino acids. CDR1 DFQATT and CDR2 SNEGSKA come from the germline V gene (reference sequence). With V trimmed by 6 bases and J by 3 bases, 5 bases remained unmatched. The CDR3 spells CSAGSGRDYNEQFF. The CDR3 DNA follows: TGCAGTGCGGGAAGCGGGAGGGACTACAATGAGCAGTTCTTC.

The chain joins TRBV29-1 to TRBJ1-3; TRBD1 is a possible D gene (6 bases). The CDR3 is made up of 13 amino acids. Germline V gives CDR1 SQVTM, CDR2 ANQGSEA. With 7 bases removed from V and 2 bases from J, the gap between germline ends came to 12 bases. Here the CDR3 reads CSGLTGAGNTIYF. The CDR3, as DNA: TGCAGCGGCCTGACAGGAGCTGGAAACACCATATATTTT.

This sequence joins TRBV28 and TRBJ2-7; 11 nucleotides agree with TRBD1. Trimming at V came to 7 bases and at J to 3 bases, leaving 8 bases not matched to a gene. There are 15 residues in the CDR3. Germline V gene data show CDR1 as MDHEN and CDR2 as SYDVKM. The DNA for the CDR3 is TGTGCCAGCATCGTGGGTGGGACAGGGGGCTACGAGCAGTACTTC. This gives the protein CASIVGGTGGYEQYF.

This clonotype was detected once. The V call is TRBV30, the J call TRBJ2-1, with D possibly being TRBD1 (6 bases). The V end lost 5 bases, the J end lost 1 base, and 12 bases lay between the germline ends. The CDR3 totals 14 residues. Germline values: CDR1 GTSNPN, CDR2 SVGIG (reference sequence). Written as DNA, the CDR3 is TGTGCCTGGGCCAGGGGTTTGTCCTACAATGAGCAGTTCTTC. Translating it yields CAWARGLSYNEQFF.

The chain employs TRBV18 and TRBJ1-2; 8 positions agree with TRBD1. From germline, CDR1 is KGHSH and CDR2 LQKENI. J lost 6 bases, V lost 3 bases, and 9 bases had no gene match. This CDR3 is 15 amino acids long. DNA for the CDR3: TGTGCCAGCTCACCTTTGAAGGACAGGGCGAATGGCTACACCTTC. Protein sequence: CASSPLKDRANGYTF.

The sample holds one count of this clonotype. This chain uses TRBV29-1 with TRBJ2-1; 9 bases are a match to TRBD2. The CDR3 covers 17 residues. Losses at the gene ends were 2 bases for V and 15 bases for J; bases not matched to a gene: 23. From germline, CDR1 is SQVTM and CDR2 ANQGSEA. The CDR3 DNA sequence: TGCAGCGTTGAAAACGCGTATATAGGGGGCGGGGGGGGACCGCTGTTCTTC. Translated, it gives CSVENAYIGGGGGPLFF.

The J gene is TRBJ2-1, the V gene TRBV9, with D perhaps TRBD1 (7 bases). Trimming left V 3 bases short and J 1 base short, with 14 bases between. The length of the CDR3 is 16 residues. CDR1 and CDR2 from the germline V gene are SGDLS and YYNGEE. In DNA, the CDR3 is TGTGCCAGCAGCGCCCGACAGGGAGGATCCTACAATGAGCAGTTCTTC. Protein sequence: CASSARQGGSYNEQFF.

This sequence joins TRBV3-1 and TRBJ2-5; TRBD2 matches 7 bases. V lost 6 bases, J lost 1 base, and 14 bases stayed unmatched. The germline V gene has CDR1 LGHDT and CDR2 YNNKEL (reference sequence). The CDR3 is made up of 17 amino acids. The CDR3 loop is CASSPPMAGVGQETQYF. The CDR3 nucleotides are TGTGCCAGCAGTCCTCCTATGGCGGGAGTGGGCCAAGAGACCCAGTACTTC.

J is TRBJ1-2 and V is TRBV19; D remains unclear. Deletions cut 6 bases from V and 4 bases from J, with 18 bases between. The germline V gene has CDR1 LNHDA and CDR2 SQIVND (reference sequence). This CDR3 is built from 15 residues. In DNA, the CDR3 is TGTGCCAGTAGGGACGAGGCCAGAGCAACCTATGGCTACACCTTC. It specifies CASRDEARATYGYTF.

The V and J genes are TRBV30 and TRBJ1-4; D is undetermined. Germline CDR1 is GTSNPN and CDR2 is SVGIG (reference sequence). V gave up 3 bases and J gave up 12 bases, with 17 bases separating them. The CDR3 sequence is 13 residues long. CDR3 protein: CAWSPARRTELFF. The CDR3 DNA follows: TGTGCCTGGAGCCCTGCCAGAAGGACCGAACTGTTTTTT. Complete variable domain (other parts from reference TRBV30 and TRBJ1-4): SQTIHQWPATLVQPVGSPLSLECTVEGTSNPNLYWYRQAAGRGLQLLFYSVGIGQISSEVPQNLSASRPQDRQFILSSKKLLLSDSGFYLCAWSPARRTELFFGSGTQLSVL.

The chain joins TRBV3-1 to TRBJ2-1, with a weak D call TRBD2 (5 bases). V was cut by 5 bases and J by 0 bases, with 11 bases left in between. Germline CDR1 is LGHDT and CDR2 is YNNKEL (reference sequence). This CDR3 is 15 amino acids long. The CDR3 DNA follows: TGTGCCAGCAGCAGCCGACTAAACTCCTACAATGAGCAGTTCTTC. Its translation is CASSSRLNSYNEQFF.

The chain links TRBV5-1 to TRBJ2-5; TRBD2 aligns across 8 bases. This CDR3 has 15 amino acids. V shed 9 bases and J 5 bases; nucleotides not matched to a gene: 15. The germline CDR1 and CDR2 sequences are SGHRS and YFSETQ. CDR3 amino acids: CATARGGADGETQYF. In DNA, the CDR3 is TGCGCCACCGCCCGGGGGGGCGCGGATGGGGAGACCCAGTACTTC.

This clonotype has just one count. This rearrangement joins TRBV3-1 to TRBJ2-3; possibly TRBD2 for D (6 bases). Between the trimmed V and J ends, which lost 1 base and 5 bases, there was a span of 10 bases. The CDR3 has 14 amino acids. Germline CDR1 is LGHDT and CDR2 is YNNKEL (reference sequence). The CDR3 loop reads CASSQGRVQDTQYF. The CDR3 nucleotides are TGTGCCAGCAGCCAAGGGAGGGTACAAGATACGCAGTATTTT.

The genes are TRBV29-1 and TRBJ2-3; 11 bases are shared with TRBD2. The length of the CDR3 is 16 residues. The V gene's germline CDR1 is SQVTM and CDR2 ANQGSEA. V lost 2 bases to trimming and J lost 5 bases; unmatched junction nucleotides: 9. The chain's CDR3 is CSVETSGSGGLDTQYF. CDR3 sequence (DNA): TGCAGCGTTGAAACTAGCGGGAGCGGTGGGTTAGATACGCAGTATTTT.

Comments on this clonotype: The junction shows a germline mismatch at one end, possibly a read error. This sequence joins TRBV29-1 and TRBJ2-1; 9 bases agree with TRBD2. Germline CDR1 reads SQVTM; CDR2 reads ANQGSEA. The CDR3 is made up of 17 amino acids. In DNA, the CDR3 is TGCAGCGCTGAACCCTTAGGTTGGACTAGCGTCGGGAACGGGCTGTTCTTC. This sequence encodes CSAEPLGWTSVGNGLFF.

CDR3 in amino acids: CASSYSLLTGAGELFF. The DNA for the CDR3 is TGTGCCAGCAGTTACTCCCTTCTCACAGGGGCCGGGGAGCTGTTTTTT. The chain uses TRBV6-5 and TRBJ2-2; TRBD1 matches 7 bases. This CDR3 spans 16 amino acids. Germline CDR1 and CDR2: MNHEY and SVGAGI. V lost 0 bases to trimming and J lost 6 bases; unmatched junction nucleotides: 7.

The rearrangement joins TRBV30 to TRBJ1-1; D is ambiguous. From germline, CDR1 is GTSNPN and CDR2 SVGIG (reference sequence). The CDR3 covers 11 residues. Trimming cost V 2 bases and J 11 bases, with 12 bases left between them. CDR3 nucleotides: TGTGCCTGGAGTCGACCGGGAGGGGCTTTCTTT. It encodes CAWSRPGGAFF.

The rearrangement joins TRBV20-1 to TRBJ1-5; D not resolved. This CDR3 comprises 14 residues. Germline V CDR1 and CDR2: DFQATT, SNEGSKA (reference sequence). Deletions cut 6 bases from V and 0 bases from J, with 12 bases between. The CDR3 nucleotides read TGCAGTGCCAAGGCGGGGTATAGCAATCAGCCCCAGCATTTT. This encodes CSAKAGYSNQPQHF.

V and J are TRBV6-6 and TRBJ1-1; D unresolved. Germline loops: CDR1 MNHNY, CDR2 SVGAGI (reference sequence). This CDR3 has 16 amino acids. V lost 2 bases, J lost 1 base, and 14 bases lay in between. The CDR3 is CASSYKVVKANTEAFF. The CDR3 nucleotides read TGTGCCAGCAGTTACAAGGTCGTCAAGGCGAACACTGAAGCTTTCTTT.